This T cell receptor beta chain stems from a study of T cell responses to AZD1222 COVID-19 vaccine. Study-wide points: As reported, nearly half of all spike-specific TCRs target variant regions that are unmutated.

On this clone: Antigen unknown.

Assay: immunoSEQ multiplex PCR; the TCRdb copy retains only in-frame clones and omits some. The sample yields roughly 150,000 clones, 80% to 90% seen once. The CDR3 runs 14 residues. Germline V gene sequence: CDR1 LGHDT, CDR2 YNNKEL (reference sequence). V gave up 2 bases and J gave up 6 bases, with 13 bases separating them. The chain recombines TRBV3-1 (or the pseudogene TRBV3-2) with TRBJ1-1; maybe TRBD1 (6 bases). The TCR comes from an adult who received the AZD1222 COVID-19 vaccine. The source was peripheral blood, collected 28 days after the second AZD1222 dose. The CDR3 region has the DNA TGTGCCAGCAGCCAACGGGGGGCAAGGCCTGAAGCTTTCTTT. Encoded protein: CASSQRGARPEAFF.